The clone carrying this T cell receptor (beta chain) came up once. The antigen is not known. The sample comes from a study of graft-versus-host responses after intestinal transplantation. Across the study: In this cohort, recipients had multivisceral, liver-intestinal, or isolated intestinal transplants. Anti-thymocyte globulin induction, then tacrolimus and steroids for roughly 3 years, went to all recipients.

The CDR3 covers 16 residues. The junction had 5 bases not matched to a gene; V was cut back by 0 bases and J by 1 base. The germline CDR1 and CDR2 sequences are MGHRA and YSYEKL. The table came from immunoSEQ multiplex PCR; TCRdb's copy has only in-frame clones and leaves some out. This sample has about 99,000 clones; less than 95% occur once, and the top ten carry around 0.07%. The starting material was unstimulated CD8+ T cells sorted from spleen or lymph node cells, obtained before transplant. The chain recombines TRBV4-1 with TRBJ1-1; 7 nucleotides align to TRBD1. This sequence originates from a human donor who was the organ donor for an intestinal transplant. The CDR3, as DNA: TGCGCCAGCAGCCAAGATCCTCAGGGGGAGAACACTGAAGCTTTCTTT. Amino acid sequence: CASSQDPQGENTEAFF.